This is a list of T cell receptor beta chains from one sample in a study of cytomegalovirus exposure and HLA in healthy donors. The table came from immunoSEQ multiplex PCR; TCRdb's copy has only in-frame clones and leaves some out. This sample has roughly 33,000 clones, with roughly 78% found just once. Sequenced material: PBMCs. The origin of the receptors is a male donor in good health and CMV-seronegative. CDR3s include the opening cysteine and the closing phenylalanine or tryptophan. The D gene is left open where the match is weak. Size is stated for part of the rows, as once, few or many counts, or as a class when the clone is expanded.

V,size,D,J,CDR3,DNA
TRBV27,.,.,TRBJ1-5,CASSSAPGRKDSNQPQHF,TGTGCCAGCAGTTCAGCACCGGGTCGTAAAGATAGCAATCAGCCCCAGCATTTT
TRBV6-1,.,.,TRBJ2-1,CASNYRARYNEQFF,TGTGCCAGCAATTACAGGGCCCGCTACAATGAGCAGTTCTTC
TRBV5-1,once,TRBD1,TRBJ1-1,CASSPGQGANTEAFF,TGCGCCAGCAGTCCGGGACAGGGAGCGAACACTGAAGCTTTCTTT
TRBV6-6,.,.,TRBJ1-2,CASSLQAFDYGYTF,TGTGCCAGCAGCTTACAGGCCTTTGACTATGGCTACACCTTC
TRBV25-1,.,.,TRBJ2-7,CASTSGQSYEQYF,TGTGCCAGCACCTCCGGACAGTCCTACGAGCAGTACTTC
TRBV19,few,.,TRBJ2-2,CASSPQGRWGELFF,TGTGCCAGTTCACCTCAGGGTCGGTGGGGGGAGCTGTTTTTT
TRBV6-5,.,TRBD1,TRBJ1-1,CASSRDSSNTEAFF,TGTGCCAGCAGTCGGGACAGTTCGAACACTGAAGCTTTCTTT
TRBV18,.,.,TRBJ1-6,CASSPLRQGGNSPLHF,TGTGCCAGCTCACCTCTCCGGCAGGGTGGCAATTCACCCCTCCACTTT
TRBV6-5,.,.,TRBJ1-2,CASSYSRGYGYTF,TGTGCCAGCAGTTACTCTCGGGGCTATGGCTACACCTTC
TRBV6-5,few,TRBD1,TRBJ1-6,CASSYSGTGDSPLHF,TGTGCCAGCAGTTACTCCGGGACAGGGGATTCACCCCTCCACTTT
TRBV5-4,.,TRBD2,TRBJ2-7,CASSLAGTSGRLTYEQYF,TGTGCCAGCAGCTTGGCCGGGACTAGCGGGAGGTTGACCTACGAGCAGTACTTC
TRBV5-1,.,.,TRBJ2-7,CASSPTGIHEQYF,TGCGCCAGCAGCCCCACAGGGATCCACGAGCAGTACTTC
TRBV4-1,.,.,TRBJ2-1,CASSQRGNEQFF,TGCGCCAGCAGCCAAAGGGGAAATGAGCAGTTCTTC
TRBV4-3,.,TRBD1,TRBJ1-1,CASSQEEDRVNTEAFF,TGCGCCAGCAGCCAAGAGGAGGACAGGGTAAACACTGAAGCTTTCTTT
TRBV7-3,.,.,TRBJ2-3,CASSLFGGVGTDTQYF,TGTGCCAGCAGCTTATTCGGGGGAGTGGGCACAGATACGCAGTATTTT
TRBV27,.,.,TRBJ2-2,CASSLSINTGELFF,TGTGCCAGCAGTTTGAGCATTAACACCGGGGAGCTGTTTTTT
TRBV30,.,.,TRBJ2-1,CASREGQYNEQFF,TGTGCCTCTAGAGAGGGTCAGTACAATGAGCAGTTCTTC
TRBV9,.,TRBD1,TRBJ1-2,CASSVEPGQGNYGYTF,TGTGCCAGCAGCGTAGAGCCGGGACAGGGAAACTATGGCTACACCTTC
TRBV7-8,.,.,TRBJ1-1,CASSLGDNLGPANTEAFF,TGTGCCAGCAGCTTAGGGGACAATCTGGGGCCGGCGAACACTGAAGCTTTCTTT
TRBV14,.,TRBD1,TRBJ2-3,CASSQTGGSADTQYF,TGTGCCAGCAGCCAAACAGGGGGAAGCGCAGATACGCAGTATTTT
TRBV28,.,TRBD1,TRBJ2-4,CASSFIYGQGAGSDKNIQYF,TGTGCCAGCAGTTTTATTTACGGACAGGGGGCAGGATCGGACAAAAACATTCAGTACTTC
TRBV6-6,.,.,TRBJ1-1,CASSWGRQMNTEAFF,TGTGCCAGCAGTTGGGGTAGACAGATGAACACTGAAGCTTTCTTT
TRBV5-1,once,TRBD1,TRBJ2-5,CASSSGGQGGARQETQYF,TGCGCCAGCAGCTCCGGGGGACAGGGAGGCGCTAGGCAAGAGACCCAGTACTTC
TRBV28,.,.,TRBJ2-7,CASSLLLETPSSYEQYF,TGTGCCAGCAGTTTATTATTGGAGACCCCGAGCTCCTACGAGCAGTACTTC
TRBV9,.,.,TRBJ2-2,CASSVGSRGAGELFF,TGTGCCAGCAGCGTAGGAAGCAGGGGGGCCGGGGAGCTGTTTTTT
TRBV15,.,.,TRBJ1-4,CATSDRTNEKLFF,TGTGCCACCAGCGACAGAACTAATGAAAAACTGTTTTTT
TRBV28,few,.,TRBJ2-7,CASSARRPYEQYF,TGTGCCAGCAGTGCGAGGCGGCCCTACGAGCAGTACTTC
TRBV30,.,.,TRBJ2-7,CAGRRDTSYEQYF,TGTGCCGGGCGTCGGGACACATCCTACGAGCAGTACTTC
TRBV6-5,.,.,TRBJ2-1,CASSYDHGVNEQFF,TGTGCCAGCAGTTACGATCACGGTGTGAATGAGCAGTTCTTC
TRBV6-5,.,.,TRBJ1-1,CASRRLENTEAFF,TGTGCCAGCAGGCGACTGGAGAACACTGAAGCTTTCTTT
TRBV20-1,.,.,TRBJ2-7,CSARGTIEQYF,TGCAGTGCTAGAGGGACTATCGAGCAGTACTTC
TRBV7-2,.,.,TRBJ2-5,CASSPVAAVQETQYF,TGTGCCAGCAGCCCAGTGGCGGCGGTACAAGAGACCCAGTACTTC